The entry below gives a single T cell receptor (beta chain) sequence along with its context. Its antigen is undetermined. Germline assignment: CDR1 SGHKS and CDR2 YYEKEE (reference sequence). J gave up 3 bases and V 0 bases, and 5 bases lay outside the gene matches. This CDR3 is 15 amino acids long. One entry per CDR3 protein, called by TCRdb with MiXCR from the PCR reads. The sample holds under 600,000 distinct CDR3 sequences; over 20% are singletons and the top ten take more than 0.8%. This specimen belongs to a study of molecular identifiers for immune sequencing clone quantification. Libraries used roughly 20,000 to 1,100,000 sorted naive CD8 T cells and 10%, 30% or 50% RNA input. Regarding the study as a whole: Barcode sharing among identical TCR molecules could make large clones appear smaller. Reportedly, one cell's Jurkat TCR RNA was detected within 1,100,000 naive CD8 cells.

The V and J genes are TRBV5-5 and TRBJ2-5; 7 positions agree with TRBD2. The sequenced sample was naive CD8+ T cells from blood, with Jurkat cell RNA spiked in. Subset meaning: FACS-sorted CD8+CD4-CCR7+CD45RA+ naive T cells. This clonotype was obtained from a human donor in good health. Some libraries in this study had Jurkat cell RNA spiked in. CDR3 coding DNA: TGTGCCAGCAGCTTGGGGGAGGGGCCCGAAGAGACCCAGTACTTC. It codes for CASSLGEGPEETQYF.